Listed here are 20 T cell receptor beta chains from one sample, sequenced in a study of blood T cell repertoires in COVID-19. The method was immunoSEQ multiplex PCR; TCRdb's version includes in-frame clones alone and lacks a portion of them. The table has roughly 150,000 clones, approximately 73% seen once. Sequenced: peripheral blood. The receptors derive from a woman older than 75 with acute or convalescent COVID-19.

This clone came up a few times. The chain links TRBV2 to TRBJ1-1; D might be TRBD1 (6 bases). This CDR3 spans 14 amino acids. The germline V and J ends were trimmed by 6 bases and 2 bases, with 13 bases remaining between them. CDR1 SNHLY and CDR2 FYNNEI come from the germline V gene. DNA of the CDR3: TGTGCCAGCAGGAGGGGGGGCGCAAACACTGAAGCTTTCTTT. It yields the protein CASRRGGANTEAFF.

The chain joins TRBV19 to TRBJ2-3, with 11 bases identical to TRBD2. The CDR3 has 14 residues. Trimming at V came to 6 bases and at J to 1 base, leaving 0 bases not matched to a gene. Germline V CDR1 and CDR2: LNHDA, SQIVND (reference sequence). This chain's CDR3 is CASRTSGGTDTQYF. CDR3 sequence (DNA): TGTGCCAGTAGGACTAGCGGGGGCACAGATACGCAGTATTTT.

This sequence joins TRBV7-2 and TRBJ2-1; 7 positions match TRBD2. This CDR3 has 15 amino acids. Germline CDR1 is SGHTA and CDR2 is FQGNSA. The V segment lost 3 bases and the J segment 2 bases; nucleotides outside the gene matches: 4. CDR3 bases: TGTGCCAGCAGCTTCGCGGGAGCACCCTACAATGAGCAGTTCTTC. Translation gives CASSFAGAPYNEQFF.

This rearrangement joins TRBV29-1 to TRBJ2-7, with TRBD1 matching 10 bases. There are 14 residues in the CDR3. Trimming cost V 6 bases and J 1 base; bases outside gene matches: 6. From germline, CDR1 is SQVTM and CDR2 ANQGSEA. The CDR3 sequence: CSVETGGSSYEQYF. CDR3 coding DNA: TGCAGCGTGGAGACAGGGGGCTCGTCCTACGAGCAGTACTTC.

The chain couples TRBV7-2 to TRBJ2-1, with D perhaps TRBD1 (8 bases). CDR1 SGHTA and CDR2 FQGNSA come from the germline V gene. This CDR3 comprises 18 residues. V lost 3 bases to trimming and J lost 7 bases, with 25 bases between them. The CDR3 region is CASSFASGSGGDRNEQFF. The CDR3 DNA sequence: TGTGCCAGCAGCTTTGCCTCGGGGAGTGGGGGGGACAGGAATGAGCAGTTCTTC. The complete variable domain, with remaining parts taken from reference TRBV7-2 and TRBJ2-1, reads GAGVSQSPSNKVTEKGKDVELRCDPISGHTALYWYRQSLGQGLEFLIYFQGNSAPDKSGLPSDRFSAERTGGSVSTLTIQRTQQEDSAVYLCASSFASGSGGDRNEQFFGPGTRLTVL.

The rearrangement links TRBV3-1 (or the pseudogene TRBV3-2) to TRBJ1-6, with 7 bases that match TRBD1. This CDR3 spans 14 amino acids. V shed 4 bases and J 13 bases; nucleotides not matched to a gene: 10. Germline-derived CDR1 and CDR2 are LGHDT and YNNKEL (reference sequence). The CDR3 protein is CASSPRDSAGPLHF. The CDR3 DNA follows: TGTGCCAGCAGCCCTCGGGACAGCGCGGGGCCCCTCCACTTT.

V gene TRBV19 combines with J gene TRBJ1-1; no firm D call. Germline assignment: CDR1 LNHDA and CDR2 SQIVND (reference sequence). The CDR3 is made up of 14 amino acids. V was trimmed by 2 bases and J by 8 bases, leaving 15 bases between them. CDR3 sequence (DNA): TGTGCCAGTAGTATAAGGCGGGGTAGGCTGGAAGCTTTCTTT. Translated, it gives CASSIRRGRLEAFF.

V usage is TRBV15 and J usage is TRBJ1-2; tentative D call: TRBD1 (5 bases). CDR1 is LNHNV, CDR2 YYDKDF, per germline (reference sequence). V was clipped by 0 bases and J by 4 bases, with 12 bases between them. This CDR3 has 15 residues. The CDR3 protein is CATSRDRGQSYGYTF. In DNA, the CDR3 is TGTGCCACCAGCAGAGATCGAGGACAAAGCTATGGCTACACCTTC.

At least ten counts were recorded for this clone. The V and J genes are TRBV2 and TRBJ1-1, with D possibly matching TRBD1 (5 bases). The V gene's germline CDR1 is SNHLY and CDR2 FYNNEI. V gave up 1 base and J gave up 1 base, with 7 bases separating them. The CDR3 is 14 residues long. The DNA of the CDR3 is TGTGCCAGCAGTGAAGAGGGGCCGAACACTGAAGCTTTCTTT. This translates into CASSEEGPNTEAFF.

This chain links TRBV5-1 with TRBJ2-3; 7 bases agree with TRBD1. The ends lost 0 bases at V and 5 bases at J; junction bases unmatched: 3. This CDR3 has 14 amino acids. CDR1 is SGHRS, CDR2 YFSETQ, per germline. CDR3 bases: TGCGCCAGCAGCTTGGAGGGGGCATTAGATACGCAGTATTTT. It is translated as CASSLEGALDTQYF.

This chain uses TRBV7-8 with TRBJ1-1, with D possibly TRBD1 on 6 matching bases. Trimming took 8 bases from V and 0 from J, leaving 13 bases between them. The CDR3 runs to 14 residues. Germline V CDR1 and CDR2: SGHVS, FQNEAQ. The CDR3 reads CASGTQHMNTEAFF. CDR3 coding DNA: TGTGCCAGCGGGACACAGCATATGAACACTGAAGCTTTCTTT.

This chain uses TRBV4-2 with TRBJ2-2, with 10 bases that match TRBD2. This CDR3 is built from 16 residues. In germline, CDR1 is LGHNA, CDR2 YNFKEQ. V trimming: 2 bases; J trimming: 6 bases; junction bases outside the gene matches: 6. DNA for the CDR3: TGTGCCAGCAGCCAACATAGCGGGGGGATCGCCGGGGAGCTGTTTTTT. Translated, it gives CASSQHSGGIAGELFF.

Here the CDR3 DNA reads TGCGCCAGCAGTGTCTTGGGGGGGAGAACGGACAATGAGCAGTTCTTC. Encoded protein: CASSVLGGRTDNEQFF. The chain links TRBV5-1 to TRBJ2-1; 7 bases line up with TRBD2. The CDR3 has 16 residues. With 5 bases clipped from V and 5 bases from J, the junction kept 13 bases outside the gene matches. CDR1 is SGHRS and CDR2 is YFSETQ in the germline V gene.

The chain links TRBV19 to TRBJ1-1; D call uncertain. The germline gives CDR1 LNHDA, CDR2 SQIVND (reference sequence). There are 13 residues in the CDR3. V was clipped by 8 bases and J by 1 base, with 11 bases between them. Here the CDR3 reads CASQHRENTEAFF. The CDR3 DNA sequence: TGTGCCAGTCAACACCGGGAGAACACTGAAGCTTTCTTT.

The chain is built from TRBV18 and TRBJ2-3, with D perhaps matching TRBD1 (5 bases). The CDR3 covers 16 residues. V was shortened by 1 base and J by 0 bases, with 11 bases between the two germline ends. Germline V gives CDR1 KGHSH, CDR2 LQKENI. CDR3 coding DNA: TGTGCCAGCTCACCACGGGGCGCTGCTAGCACAGATACGCAGTATTTT. It is translated as CASSPRGAASTDTQYF.

This clone was counted between two and nine times. The chain uses TRBV5-6 and TRBJ2-7, with 9 bases fitting TRBD1. The CDR3 spans 14 residues. Germline-derived CDR1 and CDR2 are SGHDT and YYEEEE. V gave up 4 bases and J gave up 4 bases; unmatched junction bases: 6. In nucleotides, the CDR3 is TGTGCCAGCAGCCAGGGACAGGGAAGATACGAGCAGTACTTC. Its protein product is CASSQGQGRYEQYF.

The table lists this clone with a count of one. The chain uses TRBV27 and TRBJ2-2; 7 bases map to TRBD1. Germline V gene sequence: CDR1 MNHEY, CDR2 SMNVEV (reference sequence). The CDR3 contains 16 residues. Unmatched junction bases numbered 5, after V lost 4 bases and J lost 0 bases. This CDR3 reads CASSSDRAPNTGELFF. The CDR3, as DNA: TGTGCCAGCAGTTCCGACAGGGCACCGAACACCGGGGAGCTGTTTTTT.

The chain employs TRBV24-1 and TRBJ2-7, with D unresolved. V lost 8 bases to trimming and J lost 2 bases, with 12 bases between them. The CDR3 extends over 13 amino acids. CDR1 and CDR2 (germline): KGHDR, SFDVKD. The CDR3, as DNA: TGTGCCACCACCTGCTTGACTCCCTACGAGCAGTACTTC. The encoded protein is CATTCLTPYEQYF.

This chain connects TRBV2 to TRBJ1-6; no clear D. The V and J ends lost 6 bases and 0 bases respectively, with 6 bases between them. In germline, CDR1 is SNHLY, CDR2 FYNNEI. The CDR3 consists of 14 residues. The CDR3 sequence: CASRPSSYNSPLHF. In nucleotides, the CDR3 is TGTGCCAGCAGACCGAGCTCCTATAATTCACCCCTCCACTTT.

The CDR3 coding sequence is TGTGCCAGCAGTTACACCCGCGGGGGGGCCGATGCTGAAGCTTTCTTT. It specifies CASSYTRGGADAEAFF. The V gene is TRBV6-2 or TRBV6-3, the J gene TRBJ1-1; D possibly corresponds to TRBD1 (6 bases). This CDR3 has 16 amino acids. Trimming took off 2 bases at V and 6 bases at J, with 19 bases between the two ends. Germline V gene data show CDR1 as MNHEY and CDR2 as SVGEGT.